Below, 13 T cell receptor beta chains from the same sample are listed, as sequenced in a study of blood T cell repertoires in COVID-19. Produced via immunoSEQ multiplex PCR; TCRdb's table is partial and in-frame only. The sample holds 200,000 or so clones, over 75% seen once. Sequencing was performed on peripheral blood. Receptor source: a man aged 55 to 70 with acute or convalescent COVID-19.

A few counts support this clone. The rearrangement uses TRBV16 and TRBJ2-1; 11 nucleotides line up with TRBD2. Germline values: CDR1 KGHSY, CDR2 FQNENV. The CDR3 covers 13 residues. CDR3: CATSGTLYNEQFF. Here the CDR3 DNA reads TGTGCGACTAGCGGGACGCTCTACAATGAGCAGTTCTTC. Drawing the rest from reference TRBV16 and TRBJ2-1, the complete variable domain is GEEVAQTPKHLVRGEGQKAKLYCAPIKGHSYVFWYQQVLKNEFKFLISFQNENVFDETGMPKERFSAKCLPNSPCSLEIQATKLEDSAVYFCATSGTLYNEQFFGPGTRLTVL.

In nucleotides, the CDR3 is TGCGCCAGCAGCTTCGAGAGGGGACTCTCTCCCGTCACCGGGGAGCTGTTTTTT. It specifies CASSFERGLSPVTGELFF. The genes are TRBV5-1 and TRBJ2-2; D is perhaps TRBD2 (6 bases). The CDR3 is made up of 18 amino acids. The V gene's germline CDR1 is SGHRS and CDR2 YFSETQ. Deletions cut 2 bases from V and 4 bases from J, with 21 bases between.

The CDR3 region is CASSQRQGMWVYGYTF. DNA of the CDR3: TGTGCCAGCAGCCAGAGACAGGGGATGTGGGTCTATGGCTACACCTTC. The V gene is TRBV4-2, the J gene TRBJ1-2, with 8 bases identical to TRBD1. Germline trimming cut 3 bases from V and 4 bases from J; bases unmatched to any gene: 10. This CDR3 spans 16 amino acids. The germline gives CDR1 LGHNA, CDR2 YNFKEQ.

V gene TRBV27 combines with J gene TRBJ1-2; 7 bases align to TRBD1. V lost 8 bases to trimming and J lost 8 bases; unmatched junction nucleotides: 20. Germline CDR1 and CDR2: MNHEY and SMNVEV (reference sequence). CDR3 length: 16 amino acids. In DNA, the CDR3 is TGTGCCAGCGCCTCTTACGGGACAGCTGGGTCGGAGGGCTACACCTTC. Residues: CASASYGTAGSEGYTF.

V and J are TRBV5-1 and TRBJ2-5, with D tentatively TRBD1 (6 bases). Between the trimmed V and J ends, which lost 2 bases and 7 bases, there was a span of 12 bases. This CDR3 has 13 residues. Looked up from germline, CDR1 is SGHRS and CDR2 is YFSETQ. CDR3 sequence (DNA): TGCGCCAGCAGCTTTACAGGGACCCTGACCCAGTACTTC. Translated: CASSFTGTLTQYF.

The J gene is TRBJ2-7, the V gene TRBV7-9; TRBD2 agrees at 10 bases. The CDR3 runs to 14 residues. CDR1 is SEHNR and CDR2 is FQNEAQ in the germline V gene (reference sequence). Losses at the gene ends were 8 bases for V and 5 bases for J; bases not matched to a gene: 9. CDR3 sequence reads: CASGPLAGVNEQYF. CDR3 coding DNA: TGTGCCAGCGGACCCCTAGCGGGAGTAAACGAGCAGTACTTC.

The genes are TRBV7-3 and TRBJ2-7, with TRBD1 identical over 8 bases. The J segment lost 5 bases and the V segment lost 4 bases, leaving 7 bases of the junction unmatched. The germline V gene has CDR1 SGHTA and CDR2 FQGTGA. This CDR3 has 14 residues. The CDR3 spells CASSSGQGRNEQYF. The CDR3 bases are TGTGCCAGCAGCTCCGGACAGGGTCGCAACGAGCAGTACTTC.

The genes are TRBV19 and TRBJ1-1, with D perhaps TRBD1 (5 bases). There are 14 residues in the CDR3. Germline-derived CDR1 and CDR2 are LNHDA and SQIVND (reference sequence). Trimming took 4 bases from V and 4 from J, leaving 13 bases between them. This CDR3 is CASSTQQVLTEAFF. CDR3 bases: TGTGCCAGTAGTACCCAACAGGTCCTCACTGAAGCTTTCTTT.

The CDR3 here is CASRRSGASYNEQFF. For the CDR3, the DNA is TGTGCCAGCCGACGTAGCGGGGCCTCCTACAATGAGCAGTTCTTC. This rearrangement joins TRBV6-5 to TRBJ2-1; 8 nucleotides align to TRBD2. CDR3 length: 15 residues. V lost 8 bases, J lost 0 bases, and 6 bases stayed unmatched. Germline-derived CDR1 and CDR2 are MNHEY and SVGAGI.

The V call is TRBV10-3, the J call TRBJ2-2; TRBD2 might be the D (6 bases). V gave up 8 bases and J gave up 0 bases, with 10 bases separating them. The V gene's germline CDR1 is ENHRY and CDR2 SYGVKD. The CDR3 has 14 amino acids. The CDR3 here is CAIGEEANTGELFF. In DNA, the CDR3 is TGTGCCATCGGGGAGGAAGCGAACACCGGGGAGCTGTTTTTT.

The V and J genes are TRBV7-3 and TRBJ2-2; D gene unclear. V was shortened by 3 bases and J by 8 bases, with 7 bases between the two germline ends. This CDR3 has 12 amino acids. Per the germline V gene, CDR1 is SGHTA and CDR2 is FQGTGA. The CDR3 DNA sequence: TGTGCCAGCAGCTTGGAGCCGGGGGAGCTGTTTTTT. Its protein product is CASSLEPGELFF.

This clone has just a few counts. The chain joins TRBV5-6 to TRBJ2-5, with TRBD2 as a possible D gene (5 bases). V was clipped by 6 bases and J by 9 bases, with 21 bases between them. Germline V lookup: CDR1 SGHDT, CDR2 YYEEEE. The CDR3 loop spans 14 amino acids. CDR3 sequence reads: CASTTWATEGSQYF. The CDR3 bases are TGTGCCAGCACCACTTGGGCGACCGAGGGATCCCAGTACTTC.

The count of this clone is one. The chain couples TRBV2 to TRBJ1-2; possibly TRBD1 for D (5 bases). The CDR3 consists of 14 residues. Germline V gene lookup returns CDR1 SNHLY and CDR2 FYNNEI. V was shortened by 7 bases and J by 5 bases, with 17 bases between the two germline ends. CDR3 sequence (DNA): TGTGCCAGCAAACCACAGCGGGACTTTTATGGCTACACCTTC. Residues: CASKPQRDFYGYTF.